This T cell receptor (beta chain) stems from a study of early T cells in non-severe SARS-CoV-2 infection. This CDR3 contains 14 residues. V was cut by 4 bases and J by 1 base, with 10 bases left in between. TCRdb itself ran the 5' RACE reads through MiXCR, one entry per CDR3 protein. The sample carries 55,000 to 70,000 distinct CDR3 sequences, 10% to 15% recorded once. This clonotype was recorded many times. The receptor's source is an adult who was a healthcare worker with PCR-confirmed SARS-CoV-2 infection or an uninfected control (not recorded which). J is TRBJ2-5 and V is TRBV12-3 or TRBV12-4; D assignment may be TRBD1 or TRBD2 (6 bases each). Material for sequencing was whole blood. The CDR3: CASSSGGLQETQYF. CDR3 nucleotide sequence: TGTGCCAGCAGTTCCGGGGGCCTCCAAGAGACCCAGTACTTC.